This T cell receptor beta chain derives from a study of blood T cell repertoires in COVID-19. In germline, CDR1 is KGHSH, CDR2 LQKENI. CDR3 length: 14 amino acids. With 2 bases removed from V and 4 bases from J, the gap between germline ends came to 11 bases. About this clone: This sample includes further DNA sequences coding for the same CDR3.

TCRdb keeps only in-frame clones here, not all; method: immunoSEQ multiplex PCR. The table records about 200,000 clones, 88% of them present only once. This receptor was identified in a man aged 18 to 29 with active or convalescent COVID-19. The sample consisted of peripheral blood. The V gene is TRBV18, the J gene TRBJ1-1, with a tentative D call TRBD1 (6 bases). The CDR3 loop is CASSPGGAGTEAFF. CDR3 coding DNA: TGTGCCAGCTCACCAGGGGGCGCCGGCACTGAAGCTTTCTTT.